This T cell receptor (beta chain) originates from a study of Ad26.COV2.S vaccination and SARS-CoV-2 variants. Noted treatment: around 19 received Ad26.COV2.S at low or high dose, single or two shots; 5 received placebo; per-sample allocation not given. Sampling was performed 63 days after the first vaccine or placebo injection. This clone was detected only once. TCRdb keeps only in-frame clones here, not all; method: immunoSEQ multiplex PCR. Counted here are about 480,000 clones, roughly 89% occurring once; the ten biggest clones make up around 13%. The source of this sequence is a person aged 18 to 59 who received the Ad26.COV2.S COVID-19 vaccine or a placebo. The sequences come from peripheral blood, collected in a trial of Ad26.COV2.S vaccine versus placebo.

CDR3 sequence reads: CASSYMPALRTDTQYF. Here the CDR3 DNA reads TGTGCCAGCAGTTACATGCCAGCCCTACGGACAGATACGCAGTATTTT. V gene TRBV6-2 or TRBV6-3 combines with J gene TRBJ2-3; D is unclear. Per germline, CDR1 MNHEY and CDR2 SVGEGT. V gave up 2 bases and J gave up 3 bases, with 15 bases separating them. The CDR3 is 16 amino acids.